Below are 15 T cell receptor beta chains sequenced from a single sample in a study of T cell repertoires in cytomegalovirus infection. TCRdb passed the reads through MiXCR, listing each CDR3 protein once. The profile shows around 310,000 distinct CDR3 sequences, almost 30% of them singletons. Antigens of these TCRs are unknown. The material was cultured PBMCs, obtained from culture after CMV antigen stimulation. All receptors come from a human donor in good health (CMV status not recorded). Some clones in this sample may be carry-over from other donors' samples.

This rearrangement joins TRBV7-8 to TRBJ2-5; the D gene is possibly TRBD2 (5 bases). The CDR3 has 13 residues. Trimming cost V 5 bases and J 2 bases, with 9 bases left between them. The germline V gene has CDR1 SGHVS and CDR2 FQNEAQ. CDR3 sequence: CASSAEGQETQYF. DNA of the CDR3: TGTGCCAGCAGCGCTGAGGGTCAAGAGACCCAGTACTTC.

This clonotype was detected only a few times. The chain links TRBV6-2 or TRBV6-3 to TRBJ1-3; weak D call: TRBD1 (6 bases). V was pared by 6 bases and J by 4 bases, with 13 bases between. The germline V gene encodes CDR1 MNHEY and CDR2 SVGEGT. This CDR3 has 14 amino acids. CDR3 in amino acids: CASRPTGAGNTIYF. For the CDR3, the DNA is TGTGCCAGCAGACCGACAGGAGCCGGAAACACCATATATTTT.

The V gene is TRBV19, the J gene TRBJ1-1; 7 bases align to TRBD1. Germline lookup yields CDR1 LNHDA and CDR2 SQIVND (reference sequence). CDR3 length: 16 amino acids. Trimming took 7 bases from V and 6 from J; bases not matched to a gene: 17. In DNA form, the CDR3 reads TGTGCCAGTAAGAATTTACAGGGGAGTGCTACTTCTGAAGCTTTCTTT. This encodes CASKNLQGSATSEAFF.

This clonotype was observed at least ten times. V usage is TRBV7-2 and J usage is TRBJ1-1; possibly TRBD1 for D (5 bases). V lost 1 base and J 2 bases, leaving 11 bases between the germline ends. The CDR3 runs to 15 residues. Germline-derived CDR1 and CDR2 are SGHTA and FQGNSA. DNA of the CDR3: TGTGCCAGCAGCTTAGTTCCAGGGCGAAACACTGAAGCTTTCTTT. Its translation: CASSLVPGRNTEAFF.

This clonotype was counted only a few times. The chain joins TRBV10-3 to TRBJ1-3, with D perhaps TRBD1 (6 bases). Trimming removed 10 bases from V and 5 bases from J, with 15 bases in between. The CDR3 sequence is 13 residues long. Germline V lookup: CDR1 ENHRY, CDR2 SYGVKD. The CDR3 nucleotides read TGTGCCACAACTCCGGGACATAGAAACACCATATATTTT. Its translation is CATTPGHRNTIYF.

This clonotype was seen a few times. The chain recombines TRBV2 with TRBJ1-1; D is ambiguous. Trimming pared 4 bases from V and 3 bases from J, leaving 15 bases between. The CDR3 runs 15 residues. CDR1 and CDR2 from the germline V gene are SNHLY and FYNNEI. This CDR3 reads CASSVRRPGDTEAFF. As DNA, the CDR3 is TGTGCCAGCAGTGTCCGTCGACCCGGGGACACTGAAGCTTTCTTT.

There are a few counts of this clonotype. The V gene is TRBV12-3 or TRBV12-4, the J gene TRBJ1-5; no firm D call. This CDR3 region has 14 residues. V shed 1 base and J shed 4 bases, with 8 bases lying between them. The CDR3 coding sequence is TGTGCCAGCAGTTTAGAGGCGGCTAATCAGCCCCAGCATTTT. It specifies CASSLEAANQPQHF.

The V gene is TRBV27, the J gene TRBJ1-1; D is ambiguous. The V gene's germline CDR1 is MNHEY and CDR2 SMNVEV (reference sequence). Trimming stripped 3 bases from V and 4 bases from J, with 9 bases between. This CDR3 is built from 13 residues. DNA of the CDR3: TGTGCCAGCAGTTTTGGTTGGGGCACTGAAGCTTTCTTT. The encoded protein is CASSFGWGTEAFF.

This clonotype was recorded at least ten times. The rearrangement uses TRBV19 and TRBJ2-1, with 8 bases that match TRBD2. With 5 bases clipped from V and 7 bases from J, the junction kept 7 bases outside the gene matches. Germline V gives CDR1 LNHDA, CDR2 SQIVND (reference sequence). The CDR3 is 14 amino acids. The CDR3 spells CASSDAGTRNEQFF. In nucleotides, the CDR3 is TGTGCCAGTAGTGACGCCGGGACTAGGAATGAGCAGTTCTTC.

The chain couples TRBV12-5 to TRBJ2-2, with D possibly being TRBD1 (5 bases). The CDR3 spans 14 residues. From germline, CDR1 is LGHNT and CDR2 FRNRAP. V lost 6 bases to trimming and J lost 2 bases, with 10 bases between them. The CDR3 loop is CASGRDRNTGELFF. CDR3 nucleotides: TGTGCTAGTGGCCGTGACAGAAACACCGGGGAGCTGTTTTTT.

The CDR3, as DNA: TGTGCCAGCAGCCCGGGACAGCCACCCTACGAGCAGTACTTC. Protein sequence: CASSPGQPPYEQYF. The chain is built from TRBV14 and TRBJ2-7; 7 bases match TRBD1. Germline V gives CDR1 SGHDN, CDR2 FVKESK. This CDR3 region has 14 residues. Trimming at V came to 4 bases and at J to 2 bases, leaving 5 bases not matched to a gene.

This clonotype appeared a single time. In nucleotides, the CDR3 is TGCAGCGTTGTTAGCAGACCTAACTATGGCTACACCTTC. Translation: CSVVSRPNYGYTF. V gene TRBV29-1 combines with J gene TRBJ1-2; D call uncertain. The V and J ends lost 4 bases and 0 bases respectively, with 9 bases between them. Germline loops: CDR1 SQVTM, CDR2 ANQGSEA. The length of the CDR3 is 13 residues.

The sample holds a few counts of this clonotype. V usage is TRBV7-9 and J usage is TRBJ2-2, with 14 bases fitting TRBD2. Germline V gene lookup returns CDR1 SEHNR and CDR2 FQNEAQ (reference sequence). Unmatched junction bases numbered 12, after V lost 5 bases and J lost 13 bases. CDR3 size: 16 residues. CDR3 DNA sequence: TGTGCCAGCAGCATAGAGGGACTAGCGGGGGCGCGGTCGCTGTTTTTT. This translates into CASSIEGLAGARSLFF.

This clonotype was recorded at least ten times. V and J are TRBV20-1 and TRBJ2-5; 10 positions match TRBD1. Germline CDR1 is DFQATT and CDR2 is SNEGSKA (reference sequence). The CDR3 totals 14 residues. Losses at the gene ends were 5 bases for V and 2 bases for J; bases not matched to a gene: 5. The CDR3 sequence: CSAPGQGLQETQYF. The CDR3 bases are TGCAGTGCTCCGGGACAGGGGCTGCAAGAGACCCAGTACTTC.

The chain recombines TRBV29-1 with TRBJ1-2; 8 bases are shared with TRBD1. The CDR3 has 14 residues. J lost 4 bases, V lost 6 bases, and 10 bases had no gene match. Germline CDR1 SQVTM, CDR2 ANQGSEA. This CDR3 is CSVPQGARGYGYTF. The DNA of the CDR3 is TGCAGCGTCCCCCAGGGGGCGAGGGGCTATGGCTACACCTTC.